The 24 T cell receptor beta chains presented below share a single source sample, sequenced in a study of blood T cell repertoires in COVID-19. The method was immunoSEQ multiplex PCR; TCRdb's version includes in-frame clones alone and lacks a portion of them. The sample shows 150,000 or so clones, 80% to 85% of them seen only once. What was sequenced was peripheral blood. The receptor set was obtained from a woman between 55 and 75 years old with acute or convalescent COVID-19.

The chain couples TRBV5-1 to TRBJ2-1; D might be TRBD2 (5 bases). V lost 0 bases and J 8 bases, leaving 12 bases between the germline ends. Germline V gives CDR1 SGHRS, CDR2 YFSETQ. The CDR3 is 14 residues long. CDR3: CASSLAGILDEQFF. The CDR3 coding sequence is TGCGCCAGCAGCTTGGCCGGGATCCTGGATGAGCAGTTCTTC.

This chain uses TRBV9 with TRBJ2-5; a weak D match, TRBD1 (6 bases). V dropped 3 bases and J dropped 3 bases, with 12 bases sitting between them. The CDR3 spans 14 residues. Per the germline V gene, CDR1 is SGDLS and CDR2 is YYNGEE. CDR3 sequence reads: CASSDRTEEETQYF. The CDR3 DNA sequence: TGTGCCAGCAGCGACCGGACAGAAGAAGAGACCCAGTACTTC. Combining the CDR3 with reference TRBV9 and TRBJ2-5 gives the whole variable domain DSGVTQTPKHLITATGQRVTLRCSPRSGDLSVYWYQQSLDQGLQFLIQYYNGEERAKGNILERFSAQQFPDLHSELNLSSLELGDSALYFCASSDRTEEETQYFGPGTRLLVL.

The chain carries TRBV6-2 or TRBV6-3 and TRBJ2-7; D perhaps matches TRBD1 (6 bases). Trimming removed 6 bases from V and 4 bases from J, with 25 bases in between. Germline assignment: CDR1 MNHEY and CDR2 SVGEGT. The CDR3 covers 17 residues. The CDR3 here is CASSPNRRNRAMYEQYF. Here the CDR3 DNA reads TGTGCCAGCAGCCCTAATCGAAGAAACAGGGCAATGTACGAGCAGTACTTC.

The CDR3 DNA is TGTGCCAGCAGCCGCACAGAAGAAACTGGAAACACCATATATTTT. It translates to CASSRTEETGNTIYF. The V call is TRBV3-1 (or the pseudogene TRBV3-2), the J call TRBJ1-3; unclear D gene. CDR3 length: 15 amino acids. V lost 4 bases and J 2 bases, leaving 12 bases between the germline ends. Looked up from germline, CDR1 is LGHDT and CDR2 is YNNKEL (reference sequence).

The chain combines TRBV6-6 with TRBJ1-6, with a tentative D call TRBD1 (6 bases). The CDR3 extends over 14 amino acids. Germline loops: CDR1 MNHNY, CDR2 SVGAGI (reference sequence). The V and J ends lost 7 bases and 8 bases respectively, with 15 bases between them. The CDR3 nucleotides read TGTGCCAGCACCTTCCGGGACATAGATTCACCCCTCCACTTT. Translation gives CASTFRDIDSPLHF.

The V and J genes are TRBV19 and TRBJ2-1; 11 nucleotides match TRBD2. The ends lost 4 bases at V and 4 bases at J; junction bases unmatched: 6. The V gene's germline CDR1 is LNHDA and CDR2 SQIVND (reference sequence). This CDR3 has 16 residues. CDR3 sequence: CASSTIAGGRYNEQFF. The CDR3 coding sequence is TGTGCCAGTAGTACCATAGCGGGAGGGCGATACAATGAGCAGTTCTTC. The complete variable domain, with remaining parts taken from reference TRBV19 and TRBJ2-1, reads DGGITQSPKYLFRKEGQNVTLSCEQNLNHDAMYWYRQDPGQGLRLIYYSQIVNDFQKGDIAEGYSVSREKKESFPLTVTSAQKNPTAFYLCASSTIAGGRYNEQFFGPGTRLTVL.

This chain connects TRBV6-5 to TRBJ1-5; 10 nucleotides agree with TRBD1. Germline values: CDR1 MNHEY, CDR2 SVGAGI. The CDR3 contains 14 residues. The ends lost 6 bases at V and 7 bases at J; junction bases unmatched: 6. The CDR3 region is CASSGTGVGQPQHF. The DNA of the CDR3 is TGTGCCAGCAGCGGGACAGGGGTCGGGCAGCCCCAGCATTTT.

The chain is built from TRBV23-1 and TRBJ2-6, with 10 bases matching TRBD1. TRBV23-1 is noted as an ORF with a role that remains uncertain. V lost 4 bases, J lost 0 bases, and 9 bases stayed unmatched. The CDR3 sequence is 19 residues long. CDR3 DNA sequence: TGCGCCAGCAGTCCCGCCCGGGACAGGGGAAGCTCTGGGGCCAACGTCCTGACTTTC. Its translation is CASSPARDRGSSGANVLTF.

The chain carries TRBV21-1 and TRBJ1-1. TRBV21-1 is deemed a pseudogene. The CDR3 runs 15 residues. CDR3 region: CASSKGSGEGPEAFF. The CDR3 DNA follows: TGTGCCAGCAGCAAAGGCTCGGGGGAAGGGCCTGAAGCTTTCTTT.

This clone was seen just once. The chain is built from TRBV28 and TRBJ1-2; D may be TRBD1 (5 bases). Deletions cut 2 bases from V and 8 bases from J, with 21 bases between. This CDR3 contains 16 residues. CDR1 MDHEN and CDR2 SYDVKM come from the germline V gene. CDR3 sequence reads: CASSLLPSGREDGYTF. In nucleotides, the CDR3 is TGTGCCAGCAGTTTACTCCCCTCCGGCAGGGAGGACGGCTACACCTTC.

This clone was seen a handful of times. The chain uses TRBV24-1 and TRBJ2-3; the D gene is possibly TRBD2 (5 bases). V shed 12 bases and J shed 2 bases, with 11 bases lying between them. Per the germline V gene, CDR1 is KGHDR and CDR2 is SFDVKD. CDR3 length: 12 amino acids. In DNA form, the CDR3 reads TGTGCCGCACGGGGTTCCACAGATACGCAGTATTTT. Translated, it gives CAARGSTDTQYF.

V is TRBV27 and J is TRBJ1-1, with D tentatively TRBD1 (6 bases). Germline CDR1 reads MNHEY; CDR2 reads SMNVEV (reference sequence). V was cut by 5 bases and J by 0 bases, with 16 bases left in between. This CDR3 is 16 amino acids long. This CDR3 is CASSPQAGAVNTEAFF. The CDR3 bases are TGTGCCAGCAGTCCCCAGGCGGGGGCAGTGAACACTGAAGCTTTCTTT.

V and J are TRBV9 and TRBJ1-2, with D maybe TRBD1 (6 bases). CDR1 is SGDLS and CDR2 is YYNGEE in the germline V gene. V lost 4 bases to trimming and J lost 8 bases, with 9 bases between them. This CDR3 is 11 amino acids long. This chain's CDR3 is CASSLQGGYTF. The CDR3 coding sequence is TGTGCCAGCAGCTTACAGGGCGGCTACACCTTC.

The rearrangement joins TRBV10-3 to TRBJ2-2, with 7 nucleotides matching TRBD1. Germline V lookup: CDR1 ENHRY, CDR2 SYGVKD. Germline trimming cut 7 bases from V and 2 bases from J; bases unmatched to any gene: 7. The CDR3 has 15 residues. The CDR3 DNA reads as TGTGCCATCACTTCCGGGACAGTAAACACCGGGGAGCTGTTTTTT. This encodes CAITSGTVNTGELFF.

The V gene is TRBV6-5, the J gene TRBJ1-5, with D perhaps matching TRBD1 (6 bases). The CDR3 has 14 amino acids. Germline V gene data show CDR1 as MNHEY and CDR2 as SVGAGI. V lost 0 bases, J lost 7 bases, and 10 bases lay in between. As DNA, the CDR3 is TGTGCCAGCAGTTACTCGAGGGACATCCAGCCCCAGCATTTT. It is translated as CASSYSRDIQPQHF.

The chain has TRBV5-1 and TRBJ1-6, with 7 bases identical to TRBD1. This CDR3 spans 15 amino acids. The J segment lost 7 bases and the V segment lost 6 bases, leaving 10 bases of the junction unmatched. Germline lookup yields CDR1 SGHRS and CDR2 YFSETQ. This CDR3 is CASTLSGTANSPLHF. CDR3 in DNA: TGCGCCAGCACCTTATCCGGGACAGCAAATTCACCCCTCCACTTT. Combining the CDR3 with reference TRBV5-1 and TRBJ1-6 gives the whole variable domain KAGVTQTPRYLIKTRGQQVTLSCSPISGHRSVSWYQQTPGQGLQFLFEYFSETQRNKGNFPGRFSGRQFSNSRSEMNVSTLELGDSALYLCASTLSGTANSPLHFGNGTRLTVT.

The chain combines TRBV6-5 with TRBJ2-1; TRBD1 matches at 9 bases. The CDR3 loop spans 14 amino acids. V was pared by 7 bases and J by 7 bases, with 8 bases of the junction left unmatched. Per germline, CDR1 MNHEY and CDR2 SVGAGI. CDR3: CASTPDRGRNEQFF. For the CDR3, the DNA is TGTGCCAGCACCCCGGACAGGGGCAGGAATGAGCAGTTCTTC.

This clone occurred a few times. The rearrangement links TRBV27 to TRBJ2-5; D is perhaps TRBD1 (6 bases). This CDR3 has 13 amino acids. V was shortened by 5 bases and J by 5 bases, with 12 bases between the two germline ends. CDR1 MNHEY and CDR2 SMNVEV come from the germline V gene (reference sequence). DNA of the CDR3: TGTGCCAGCAGTCCAACAGGGTGGGAGACCCAGTACTTC. Translating gives CASSPTGWETQYF.

The chain has TRBV5-1 and TRBJ2-1; perhaps TRBD1 as D (5 bases). This CDR3 comprises 15 residues. From germline, CDR1 is SGHRS and CDR2 YFSETQ. Trimming pared 0 bases from V and 4 bases from J, leaving 11 bases between. CDR3: CASSLEQASYNEQFF. The DNA of the CDR3 is TGCGCCAGCAGCTTGGAACAGGCGTCGTACAATGAGCAGTTCTTC. The full variable domain, rest sourced from reference TRBV5-1 and TRBJ2-1, is KAGVTQTPRYLIKTRGQQVTLSCSPISGHRSVSWYQQTPGQGLQFLFEYFSETQRNKGNFPGRFSGRQFSNSRSEMNVSTLELGDSALYLCASSLEQASYNEQFFGPGTRLTVL.

The chain has TRBV2 and TRBJ2-1, with 7 bases lining up with TRBD2. The CDR3 totals 16 residues. Trimming cost V 5 bases and J 1 base; bases outside gene matches: 8. Germline CDR1 reads SNHLY; CDR2 reads FYNNEI. In DNA, the CDR3 is TGTGCCAGCAGTCCCCTGGGGGGGATGTCCTACAATGAGCAGTTCTTC. Translating gives CASSPLGGMSYNEQFF.

This chain links TRBV3-1 (or the pseudogene TRBV3-2) with TRBJ1-1; 8 positions agree with TRBD1. Per germline, CDR1 LGHDT and CDR2 YNNKEL (reference sequence). This CDR3 contains 14 residues. V shed 3 bases, J shed 3 bases, and the junction held 3 bases outside the gene matches. As DNA, the CDR3 is TGTGCCAGCAGCCACCGACAGGGGTACACTGAAGCTTTCTTT. Translation: CASSHRQGYTEAFF.

This chain joins TRBV6-5 and TRBJ2-1, with 9 bases lining up with TRBD1. V shed 5 bases, J shed 7 bases, and the junction held 9 bases outside the gene matches. This CDR3 is 15 amino acids long. Germline loops: CDR1 MNHEY, CDR2 SVGAGI. The CDR3 DNA is TGTGCCAGCAGTAACCCGGGACAGGGTGGTAATGAGCAGTTCTTC. It is translated as CASSNPGQGGNEQFF.

This clone was found once. The rearrangement joins TRBV7-9 to TRBJ1-2, with 7 bases lining up with TRBD1. Germline lookup yields CDR1 SEHNR and CDR2 FQNEAQ (reference sequence). The length of the CDR3 is 15 residues. After removal of 2 bases from V and 8 bases from J, the junction contained 11 bases not matched to a gene. CDR3 coding DNA: TGTGCCAGCAGCTTAAATCCCACAGGGGAGTGGGGCTACACCTTC. Residues: CASSLNPTGEWGYTF.

The chain carries TRBV30 and TRBJ1-5, with unresolved D. The germline V gene has CDR1 GTSNPN and CDR2 SVGIG (reference sequence). This CDR3 comprises 13 residues. V lost 3 bases to trimming and J lost 5 bases, with 11 bases between them. Here the CDR3 reads CAWSFSRDQPQHF. CDR3 nucleotides: TGTGCCTGGAGCTTTTCGAGGGATCAGCCCCAGCATTTT.